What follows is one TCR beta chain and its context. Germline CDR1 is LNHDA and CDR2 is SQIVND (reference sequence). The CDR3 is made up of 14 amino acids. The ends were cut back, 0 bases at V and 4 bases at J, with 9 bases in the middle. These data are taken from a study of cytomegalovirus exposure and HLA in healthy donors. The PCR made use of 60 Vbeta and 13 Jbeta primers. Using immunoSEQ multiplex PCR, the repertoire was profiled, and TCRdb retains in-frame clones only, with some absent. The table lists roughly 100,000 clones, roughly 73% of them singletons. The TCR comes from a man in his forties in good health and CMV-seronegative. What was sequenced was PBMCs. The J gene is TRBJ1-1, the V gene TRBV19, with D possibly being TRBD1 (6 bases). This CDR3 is CASSIEQGGTEAFF. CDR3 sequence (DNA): TGTGCCAGTAGTATAGAACAGGGTGGCACTGAAGCTTTCTTT.